One and the same sample provided the 18 T cell receptor beta chains below, sequenced in a study of blood T cell repertoires in COVID-19. TCRdb's table, derived via immunoSEQ multiplex PCR, lists solely in-frame clones and lacks some. The sample carries approximately 150,000 clones, about 79% recorded once. Sequenced input: peripheral blood. Receptors originate from a man between 60 and 75 years old with active or convalescent COVID-19.

This chain connects TRBV5-8 to TRBJ1-5, with TRBD1 identical over 7 bases. J was trimmed by 1 base and V by 4 bases; bases with no gene match: 5. The CDR3 is 15 amino acids. Germline values: CDR1 SGHTS, CDR2 YDEGEE. This chain's CDR3 is CASSPGTVSNQPQHF. For the CDR3, the DNA is TGTGCCAGCAGCCCCGGGACAGTAAGCAATCAGCCCCAGCATTTT.

J is TRBJ1-6 and V is TRBV9; D might be TRBD1 (6 bases). CDR1 and CDR2 (germline): SGDLS, YYNGEE. CDR3 length: 12 residues. V lost 3 bases to trimming and J lost 13 bases, with 11 bases between them. The CDR3 DNA reads TGTGCCAGCAGCGCCCCAGGGGAGCCCCTCCACTTT. This encodes CASSAPGEPLHF.

V gene TRBV19 combines with J gene TRBJ1-1, with D uncertain. Germline values: CDR1 LNHDA, CDR2 SQIVND (reference sequence). Trimming stripped 2 bases from V and 0 bases from J, with 13 bases between. This CDR3 region has 16 residues. CDR3 sequence (DNA): TGTGCCAGTAGTATAAACCCAATGGAGGTGAACACTGAAGCTTTCTTT. This translates into CASSINPMEVNTEAFF. Based on the CDR3 plus reference TRBV19 and TRBJ1-1, the full variable domain is DGGITQSPKYLFRKEGQNVTLSCEQNLNHDAMYWYRQDPGQGLRLIYYSQIVNDFQKGDIAEGYSVSREKKESFPLTVTSAQKNPTAFYLCASSINPMEVNTEAFFGQGTRLTVV.

DNA of the CDR3: TGCGCCAGCAGCCGAGTAGGGACAGGGAATGGTGGCTACACCTTC. Its protein is CASSRVGTGNGGYTF. The chain links TRBV4-1 to TRBJ1-2; 9 nucleotides match TRBD1. CDR3 size: 15 residues. Germline V gives CDR1 MGHRA, CDR2 YSYEKL. Losses at the gene ends were 4 bases for V and 7 bases for J; bases not matched to a gene: 10.

V and J are TRBV6-5 and TRBJ1-4, with D uncertain. Germline loops: CDR1 MNHEY, CDR2 SVGAGI. V lost 2 bases to trimming and J lost 5 bases, with 9 bases between them. CDR3 length: 14 amino acids. The CDR3 sequence: CASSYLVSNEKLFF. In nucleotides, the CDR3 is TGTGCCAGCAGTTACCTAGTAAGCAATGAAAAACTGTTTTTT.

The chain combines TRBV11-3 with TRBJ2-7, with 9 bases matching TRBD2. With V trimmed by 2 bases and J by 3 bases, 5 bases remained unmatched. The germline V gene encodes CDR1 SGHNT and CDR2 YENEEA. The CDR3 spans 15 residues. The CDR3 DNA reads as TGTGCCAGCAGCTTACTAGCGGGGCCGTTCTACGAGCAGTACTTC. It encodes CASSLLAGPFYEQYF.

This sequence joins TRBV9 and TRBJ1-2; 10 bases align to TRBD1. Germline V gives CDR1 SGDLS, CDR2 YYNGEE. This CDR3 spans 15 amino acids. With V trimmed by 2 bases and J by 3 bases, 4 bases remained unmatched. CDR3 nucleotide sequence: TGTGCCAGCAGCGTCGGGACAGGGGTGGACTATGGCTACACCTTC. Amino acid sequence: CASSVGTGVDYGYTF.

This clone was detected a few times. The rearrangement links TRBV19 to TRBJ1-2; D gene unclear. Germline V CDR1 and CDR2: LNHDA, SQIVND (reference sequence). V was pared by 9 bases and J by 3 bases, with 23 bases between. This CDR3 is built from 16 residues. The CDR3 nucleotides are TGTGCCAGCACGAAGTCCGGACTACCCAGTGACTATGGCTACACCTTC. Its protein is CASTKSGLPSDYGYTF.

V gene TRBV19 combines with J gene TRBJ1-3; tentatively, D is TRBD1 (5 bases). Germline-derived CDR1 and CDR2 are LNHDA and SQIVND (reference sequence). V dropped 7 bases and J dropped 3 bases, with 13 bases sitting between them. This CDR3 region has 14 residues. CDR3 sequence reads: CASTMARDGNTIYF. As DNA, the CDR3 is TGTGCCAGTACCATGGCCAGGGATGGAAACACCATATATTTT.

The V call is TRBV10-3, the J call TRBJ1-2; 8 bases align to TRBD1. The CDR3 sequence is 15 residues long. Germline-derived CDR1 and CDR2 are ENHRY and SYGVKD. Trimming took 6 bases from V and 7 from J; bases not matched to a gene: 13. CDR3 nucleotide sequence: TGTGCCATCAGCGGGGCAGGGGGCTTCTTGGGTGGCTACACCTTC. This sequence encodes CAISGAGGFLGGYTF.

The chain combines TRBV5-4 with TRBJ2-1; 12 bases are shared with TRBD2. V was pared by 0 bases and J by 2 bases, with 9 bases of the junction left unmatched. CDR1 SGHNT and CDR2 YYREEE come from the germline V gene (reference sequence). CDR3 length: 19 amino acids. DNA of the CDR3: TGTGCCAGCAGCTTGGGGTTGTTCCCTAGCGGGAGGGCCTACAATGAGCAGTTCTTC. It encodes CASSLGLFPSGRAYNEQFF.

The chain joins TRBV6-5 to TRBJ2-7; D gene uncertain. This CDR3 comprises 14 residues. Germline V gene lookup returns CDR1 MNHEY and CDR2 SVGAGI. Trimming stripped 4 bases from V and 0 bases from J, with 10 bases between. CDR3 amino acids: CASSSLGSSYEQYV. The DNA of the CDR3 is TGTGCCAGCAGTTCCCTAGGTTCCTCCTACGAGCAGTACGTC.

The genes are TRBV14 and TRBJ1-1; no clear D gene. Germline CDR1 reads SGHDN; CDR2 reads FVKESK. Trimming left V 0 bases short and J 0 bases short, with 14 bases between. The CDR3 has 17 residues. The CDR3 is CASSQDRGKAVNTEAFF. DNA for the CDR3: TGTGCCAGCAGCCAAGATCGGGGTAAGGCGGTGAACACTGAAGCTTTCTTT.

V usage is TRBV18 and J usage is TRBJ1-6; 10 nucleotides line up with TRBD1. The CDR3 has 15 residues. With 4 bases clipped from V and 10 bases from J, the junction kept 7 bases outside the gene matches. CDR1 and CDR2 from the germline V gene are KGHSH and LQKENI. CDR3 sequence reads: CASSRPPGQGSPLHF. CDR3 coding DNA: TGTGCCAGCTCACGGCCCCCGGGACAGGGGTCACCCCTCCACTTT.

The chain is built from TRBV7-9 and TRBJ1-3; unclear D gene. CDR1 and CDR2 (germline): SEHNR, FQNEAQ (reference sequence). The V gene lost 5 bases and the J gene lost 2 bases, with 10 bases spanning the gap. CDR3 size: 14 residues. CDR3 residues: CASSPPGTGNTIYF. CDR3 sequence (DNA): TGTGCCAGCAGCCCTCCCGGGACTGGAAACACCATATATTTT.

This clone was recorded a few times. The junction shows a germline mismatch at one end, possibly a read error. The chain has TRBV19 and TRBJ2-3; maybe TRBD2 (5 bases). The CDR3 runs to 15 residues. The germline V gene encodes CDR1 LNHDA and CDR2 SQIVND (reference sequence). The DNA of the CDR3 is TGTGCCAGTAGTATAGGGCTTCCTAGCATAGATACGCAGTATTTT. Amino acids: CASSIGLPSIDTQYF.

The chain recombines TRBV6-5 with TRBJ2-1; 7 bases are a match to TRBD1. Germline V CDR1 and CDR2: MNHEY, SVGAGI. Unmatched junction bases numbered 6, after V lost 8 bases and J lost 8 bases. The CDR3 consists of 12 residues. CDR3 loop: CASSRQGDEQFF. As DNA, the CDR3 is TGTGCCAGCTCCAGACAGGGCGATGAGCAGTTCTTC.

The rearrangement uses TRBV27 and TRBJ1-2, with 8 bases aligning to TRBD1. The ends lost 0 bases at V and 5 bases at J; junction bases unmatched: 5. CDR3 length equals 15 residues. Germline V gene data show CDR1 as MNHEY and CDR2 as SMNVEV (reference sequence). The CDR3 DNA sequence: TGTGCCAGCAGTTTATCGTGGACAGGGCCGTATGGCTACACCTTC. The encoded protein is CASSLSWTGPYGYTF.